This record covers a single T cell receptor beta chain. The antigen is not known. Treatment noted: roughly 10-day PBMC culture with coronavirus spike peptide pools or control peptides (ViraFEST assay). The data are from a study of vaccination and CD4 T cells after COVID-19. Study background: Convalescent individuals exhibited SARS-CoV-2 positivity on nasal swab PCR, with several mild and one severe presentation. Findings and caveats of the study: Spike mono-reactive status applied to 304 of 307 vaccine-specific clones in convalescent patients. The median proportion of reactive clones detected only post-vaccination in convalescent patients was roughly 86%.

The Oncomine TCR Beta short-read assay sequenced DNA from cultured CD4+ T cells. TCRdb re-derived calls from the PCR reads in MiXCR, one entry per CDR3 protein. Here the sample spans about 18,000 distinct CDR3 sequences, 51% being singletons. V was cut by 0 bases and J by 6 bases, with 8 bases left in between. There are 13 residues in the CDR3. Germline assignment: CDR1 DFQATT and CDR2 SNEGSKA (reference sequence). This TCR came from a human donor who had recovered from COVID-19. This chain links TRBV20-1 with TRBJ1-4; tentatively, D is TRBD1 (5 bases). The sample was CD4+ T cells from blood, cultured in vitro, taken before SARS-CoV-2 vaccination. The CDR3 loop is CSAREGADEKLFF. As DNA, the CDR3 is TGCAGTGCTAGAGAAGGGGCGGATGAAAAACTGTTTTTT.